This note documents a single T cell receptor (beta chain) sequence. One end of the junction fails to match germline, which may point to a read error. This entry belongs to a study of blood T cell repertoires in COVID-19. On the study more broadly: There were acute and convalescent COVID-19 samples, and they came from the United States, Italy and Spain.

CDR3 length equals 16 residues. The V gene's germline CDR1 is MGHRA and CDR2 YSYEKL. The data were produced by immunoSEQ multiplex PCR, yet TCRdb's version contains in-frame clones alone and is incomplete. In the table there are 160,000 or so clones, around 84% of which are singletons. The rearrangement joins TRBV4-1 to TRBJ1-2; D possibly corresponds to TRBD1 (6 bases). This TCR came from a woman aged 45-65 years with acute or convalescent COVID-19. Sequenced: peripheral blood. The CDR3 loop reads CASRVLQGASENGYIF. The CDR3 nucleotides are TGCGCCAGCAGGGTCTTACAGGGCGCCTCAGAAAATGGCTACATCTTC.